This T cell receptor (beta chain) was found in a study of blood T cell repertoires in COVID-19. Overall study: Donors in the United States, Italy and Spain gave samples during acute or convalescent COVID-19.

TCRdb's table, derived via immunoSEQ multiplex PCR, lists solely in-frame clones and lacks some. The table records around 310,000 clones, around 91% of them present only once. A Seattle source enrolled patients during active infection and followed them longitudinally. Unmatched junction bases numbered 3, after V lost 2 bases and J lost 2 bases. From germline, CDR1 is SGHTA and CDR2 FQGTGA. This CDR3 comprises 15 residues. The source of this sequence is a woman in her 40s with COVID-19, enrolled during active disease. The chain uses TRBV7-3 and TRBJ2-3; 8 positions agree with TRBD2. The sequenced material came from peripheral blood. The CDR3 DNA reads as TGTGCCAGCAGCTTACTAGCGGGTGACACAGATACGCAGTATTTT. Translation: CASSLLAGDTDTQYF.